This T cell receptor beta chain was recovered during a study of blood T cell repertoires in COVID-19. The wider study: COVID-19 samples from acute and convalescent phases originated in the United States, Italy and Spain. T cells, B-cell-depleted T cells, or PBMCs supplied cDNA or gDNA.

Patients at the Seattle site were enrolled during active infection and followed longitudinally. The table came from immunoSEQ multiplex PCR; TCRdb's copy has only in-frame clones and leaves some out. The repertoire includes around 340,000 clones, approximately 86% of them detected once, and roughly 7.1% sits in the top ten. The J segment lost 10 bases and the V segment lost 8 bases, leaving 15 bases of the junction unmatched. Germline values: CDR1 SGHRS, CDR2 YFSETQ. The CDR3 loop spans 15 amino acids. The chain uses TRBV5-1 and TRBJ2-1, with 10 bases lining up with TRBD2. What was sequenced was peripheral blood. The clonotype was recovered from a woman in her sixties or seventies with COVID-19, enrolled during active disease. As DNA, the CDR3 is TGCGCCAGTGGGCCCGGGCTAGCGGGGGTAAGAGAGCAGTTCTTC. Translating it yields CASGPGLAGVREQFF.